This T cell receptor beta chain was found in a study of response to subunit inactivated influenza vaccine. Notes on the study in general: The authors put forward the suggestion that each seasonal influenza vaccination may bring in only a limited number of new T cells.

V shed 4 bases, J shed 4 bases, and the junction held 6 bases outside the gene matches. Germline V gives CDR1 LGHNA, CDR2 YNFKEQ. This CDR3 has 14 amino acids. TCRdb ran MiXCR on the RT-PCR reads and lists one entry per CDR3 protein. Of around 180,000 distinct CDR3 sequences detected, about 9.3% appear once; the ten largest clones hold 11%. On this clonotype itself: The antigen is unknown.

The receptor was derived from a man between 45 and 60 years old who received an inactivated influenza vaccine. The sample consisted of non-naive T cells sorted from PBMCs, taken on the day of vaccination. V and J are TRBV4-2 and TRBJ2-5; 7 bases match TRBD1. The CDR3 nucleotides read TGTGCCAGCAGCCTCCCACAGGGGCGAGAGACCCAGTACTTC. Translated: CASSLPQGRETQYF.